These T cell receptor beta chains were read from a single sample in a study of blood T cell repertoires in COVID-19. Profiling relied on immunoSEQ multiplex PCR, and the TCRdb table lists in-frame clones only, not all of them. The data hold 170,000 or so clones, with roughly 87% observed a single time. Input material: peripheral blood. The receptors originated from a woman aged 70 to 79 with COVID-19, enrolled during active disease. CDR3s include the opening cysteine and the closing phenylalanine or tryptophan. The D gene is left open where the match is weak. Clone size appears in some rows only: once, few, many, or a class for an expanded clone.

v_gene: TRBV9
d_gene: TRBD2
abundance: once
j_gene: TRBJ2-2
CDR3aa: CASSPSGSDTGELFF
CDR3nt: TGTGCCAGCAGCCCCAGCGGGAGTGACACCGGGGAGCTGTTTTTT

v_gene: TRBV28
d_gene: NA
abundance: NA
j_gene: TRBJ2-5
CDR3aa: CASSSRTGSRQETQYF
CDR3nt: TGTGCCAGCAGTTCACGGACTGGGTCACGACAAGAGACCCAGTACTTC

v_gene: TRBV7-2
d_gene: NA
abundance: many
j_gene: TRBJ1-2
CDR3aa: CASTLTRTDRGYTF
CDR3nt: TGTGCCAGCACCCTAACCAGGACCGACAGGGGCTACACCTTC

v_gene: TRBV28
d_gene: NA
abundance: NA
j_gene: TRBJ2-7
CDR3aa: CASSLKPVAYEQYF
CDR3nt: TGTGCCAGCAGTTTAAAACCGGTAGCCTACGAGCAGTACTTC

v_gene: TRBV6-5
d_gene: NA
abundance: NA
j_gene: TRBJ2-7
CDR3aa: CASKEGIIGTYEQYF
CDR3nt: TGTGCCAGCAAGGAAGGAATTATCGGGACCTACGAGCAGTACTTC

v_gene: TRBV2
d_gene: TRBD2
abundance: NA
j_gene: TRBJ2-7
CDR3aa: CASSVAGGPYYEQYF
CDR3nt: TGTGCCAGCAGTGTGGCGGGAGGGCCATATTACGAGCAGTACTTC

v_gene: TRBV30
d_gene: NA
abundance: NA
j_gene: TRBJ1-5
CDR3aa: CAWGREKNQPQHF
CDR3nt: TGTGCCTGGGGCAGGGAAAAGAATCAGCCCCAGCATTTT

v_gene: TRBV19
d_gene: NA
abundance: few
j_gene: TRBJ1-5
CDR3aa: CASSTGHGNQPQHF
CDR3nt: TGTGCCAGTAGTACCGGACACGGCAATCAGCCCCAGCATTTT

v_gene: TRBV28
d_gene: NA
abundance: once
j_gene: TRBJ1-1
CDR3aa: CASSLSGTEAFF
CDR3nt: TGTGCCAGCAGTTTATCAGGGACTGAAGCTTTCTTT

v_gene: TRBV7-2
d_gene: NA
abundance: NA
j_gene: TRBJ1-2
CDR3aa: CASSRSTGTGYTF
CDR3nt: TGTGCCAGCAGCCGGTCCACAGGTACTGGCTACACCTTC

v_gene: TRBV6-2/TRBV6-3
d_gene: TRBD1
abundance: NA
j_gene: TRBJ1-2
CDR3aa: CASSYQGQGAAF
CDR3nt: TGTGCCAGCAGTTACCAAGGACAGGGGGCGGCCTTC

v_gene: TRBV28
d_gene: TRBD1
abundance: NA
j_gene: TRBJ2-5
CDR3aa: CASSPRDRGGETQYF
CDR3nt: TGTGCCAGCAGCCCCCGGGACAGGGGCGGAGAGACCCAGTACTTC

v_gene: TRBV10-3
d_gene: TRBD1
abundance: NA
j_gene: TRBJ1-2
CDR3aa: CATAPTGVNYGYTF
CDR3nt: TGTGCCACCGCCCCGACAGGGGTGAACTATGGCTACACCTTC

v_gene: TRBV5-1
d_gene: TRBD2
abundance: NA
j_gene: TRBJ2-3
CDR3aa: CASSPPRGRIGDTQYF
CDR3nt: TGCGCCAGCAGCCCACCCCGCGGGAGGATTGGAGATACGCAGTATTTT

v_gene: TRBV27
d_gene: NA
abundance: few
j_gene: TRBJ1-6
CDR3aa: CASSLTGQNNSPLHF
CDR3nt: TGTGCCAGCAGTTTGACGGGACAAAATAATTCACCCCTCCACTTT

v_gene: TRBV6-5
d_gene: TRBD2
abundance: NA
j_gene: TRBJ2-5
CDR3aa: CASLPSGRETQYF
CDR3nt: TGTGCCAGCCTGCCTAGCGGAAGGGAGACCCAGTACTTC

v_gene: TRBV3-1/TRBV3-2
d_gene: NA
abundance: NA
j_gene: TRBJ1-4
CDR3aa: CASSQAGTNEKLFF
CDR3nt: TGTGCCAGCAGCCAAGCGGGGACTAATGAAAAACTGTTTTTT

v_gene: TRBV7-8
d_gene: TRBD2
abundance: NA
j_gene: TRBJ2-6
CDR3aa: CASSTGGNGANVLTF
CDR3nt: TGTGCCAGCAGCACGGGAGGTAATGGGGCCAACGTCCTGACTTTC

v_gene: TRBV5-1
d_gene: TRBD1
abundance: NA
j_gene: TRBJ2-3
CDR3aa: CVSQDRGNTDTQYF
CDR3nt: TGCGTCAGCCAGGACAGGGGGAACACAGATACGCAGTATTTT

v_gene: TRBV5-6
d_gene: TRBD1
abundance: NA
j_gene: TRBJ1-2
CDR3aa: CASSSIDREHGYTF
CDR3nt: TGTGCCAGCAGCTCCATCGACAGGGAGCATGGCTACACCTTC

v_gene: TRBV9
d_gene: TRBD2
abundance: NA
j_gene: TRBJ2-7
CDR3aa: CASSVLAGERYEQYF
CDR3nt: TGTGCCAGCAGCGTACTAGCGGGAGAGAGGTACGAGCAGTACTTC